This TCR beta chain was obtained from a study of PD-1 blockade in classical Hodgkin lymphoma. Generated by immunoSEQ multiplex PCR, the TCRdb table keeps only in-frame clones and is missing some. The repertoire consists of around 96,000 clones, with around four fifths occurring once and the leading ten covering 12%. There was relapse after autologous stem cell transplantation in every patient, and there was variation in brentuximab vedotin exposure. The input for sequencing was peripheral blood mononuclear cells (PBMCs), taken at baseline. The sequence was collected from a human donor with classical Hodgkin lymphoma.

CDR3 in DNA: TGTGCCAGCAGTTACTCGCTGAGCGGGGAGCTGTTTTTT. Amino acids: CASSYSLSGELFF. V is TRBV6-5 and J is TRBJ2-2; unclear D gene. CDR1 is MNHEY and CDR2 is SVGAGI in the germline V gene. The CDR3 is 13 residues long. Trimming removed 0 bases at V and 7 bases at J, with 6 bases between.